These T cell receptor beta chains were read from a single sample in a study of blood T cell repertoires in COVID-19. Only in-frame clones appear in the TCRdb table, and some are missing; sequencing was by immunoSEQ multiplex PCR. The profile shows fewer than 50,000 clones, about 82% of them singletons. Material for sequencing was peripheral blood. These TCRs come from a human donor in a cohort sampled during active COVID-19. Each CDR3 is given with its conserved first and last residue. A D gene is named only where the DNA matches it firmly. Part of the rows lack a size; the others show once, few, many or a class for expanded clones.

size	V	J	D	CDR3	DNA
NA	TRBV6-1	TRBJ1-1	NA	CASSEIRGQFGGAFF	TGTGCCAGCAGTGAAATCAGGGGCCAGTTTGGGGGAGCTTTCTTT
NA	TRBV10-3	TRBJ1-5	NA	CAISESFGAGDRDQPQHF	TGTGCCATCAGTGAGTCATTTGGGGCAGGGGACCGGGATCAGCCCCAGCATTTT
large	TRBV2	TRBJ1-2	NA	CASSEAGVDYGYTF	TGTGCCAGCAGTGAAGCAGGAGTCGACTATGGCTACACCTTC
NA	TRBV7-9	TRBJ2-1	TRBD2	CASSPSLAGFRNEQFF	TGTGCCAGCAGCCCCTCCCTAGCGGGGTTTAGGAATGAGCAGTTCTTC
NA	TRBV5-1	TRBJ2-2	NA	CASSLRSGTNTGELFF	TGCGCCAGCAGCTTGAGGTCAGGCACGAACACCGGGGAGCTGTTTTTT
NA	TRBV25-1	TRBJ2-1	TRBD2	CASITSGGPYNEQFF	TGTGCCAGCATAACTAGCGGGGGCCCCTACAATGAGCAGTTCTTC
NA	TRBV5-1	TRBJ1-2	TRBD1	CASSPGTGGIYGYTF	TGCGCCAGCAGCCCAGGGACAGGGGGCATCTATGGCTACACCTTC
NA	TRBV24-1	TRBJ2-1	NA	CATSDSGTTKSYNEQFF	TGTGCCACCAGTGATAGCGGGACAACTAAATCCTACAATGAGCAGTTCTTC
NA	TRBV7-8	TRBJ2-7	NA	CASSLSGPGGYEQYF	TGTGCCAGCAGCTTATCAGGCCCGGGCGGGTACGAGCAGTACTTC
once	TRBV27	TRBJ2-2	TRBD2	CASSSHPRGGKSKGGIGELFF	TGTGCCAGCAGTTCCCATCCGAGGGGAGGGAAAAGTAAAGGAGGCATCGGGGAGCTGTTTTTT
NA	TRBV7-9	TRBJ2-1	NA	CASSRKEDYNEQFF	TGTGCCAGCAGCCGAAAAGAGGACTACAATGAGCAGTTCTTC
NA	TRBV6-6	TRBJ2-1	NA	CASEGVNNEQFF	TGTGCCAGCGAGGGGGTGAACAATGAGCAGTTCTTC
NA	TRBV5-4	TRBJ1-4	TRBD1	CASSPSGTGYEKLFF	TGTGCCAGCAGCCCCTCCGGGACAGGGTATGAAAAACTGTTTTTT
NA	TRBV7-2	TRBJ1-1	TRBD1	CASSLGRGLKAFF	TGTGCCAGCAGCTTAGGCAGGGGGCTTAAAGCTTTCTTT
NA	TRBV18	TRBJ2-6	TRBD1	CASSPLTGQGTTGTNVLTF	TGTGCCAGCTCACCACTAACGGGACAGGGAACTACTGGGACCAACGTCCTGACTTTC
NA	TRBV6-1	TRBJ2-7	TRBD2	CASSEAGTKSSYEQYF	TGTGCCAGCAGTGAAGCCGGGACTAAGAGCTCCTACGAGCAGTACTTC
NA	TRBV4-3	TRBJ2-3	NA	CASSQAARDTDTQYF	TGCGCCAGCAGCCAAGCTGCCCGGGACACCGATACGCAGTATTTT
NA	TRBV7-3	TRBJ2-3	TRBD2	CASSLRVLLAGGTDTQYF	TGTGCCAGCAGCTTAAGGGTTCTACTAGCGGGGGGTACAGATACGCAGTATTTT
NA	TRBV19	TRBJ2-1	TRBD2	CAGGWAGGDEQFF	TGTGCCGGGGGTTGGGCGGGGGGCGATGAGCAGTTCTTC
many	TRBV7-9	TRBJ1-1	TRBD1	CASSLDRVGAFF	TGTGCCAGCAGCTTGGACAGGGTTGGAGCTTTCTTT
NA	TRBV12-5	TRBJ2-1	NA	CASGALPGLIRSYNEQFF	TGTGCTAGTGGTGCGCTTCCGGGACTGATTCGCTCCTACAATGAGCAGTTCTTC
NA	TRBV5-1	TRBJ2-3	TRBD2	CASRSSGGAGTDTQYF	TGCGCCAGCAGAAGTAGCGGGGGGGCCGGCACAGATACGCAGTATTTT
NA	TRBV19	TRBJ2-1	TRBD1	CATLPTGARDEQFF	TGTGCCACCCTGCCGACAGGGGCTAGGGATGAGCAGTTCTTC
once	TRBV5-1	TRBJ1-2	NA	CASSLTDPNYGYTF	TGCGCCAGCAGCTTGACAGACCCTAACTATGGCTACACCTTC
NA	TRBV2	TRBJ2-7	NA	CATLDGQNYEQYF	TGTGCCACCCTTGACGGACAGAACTACGAGCAGTACTTC
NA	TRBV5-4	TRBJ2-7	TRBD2	CASSSELAGGPSEQYF	TGTGCCAGCAGCTCCGAACTAGCGGGAGGGCCTAGTGAGCAGTACTTC
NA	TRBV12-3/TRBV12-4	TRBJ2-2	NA	CASSLGQTGELFF	TGTGCCAGCAGTTTAGGGCAGACCGGGGAGCTGTTTTTT
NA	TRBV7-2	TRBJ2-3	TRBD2	CASSLFGGDTQYF	TGTGCCAGCAGCCTCTTCGGGGGGGATACGCAGTATTTT
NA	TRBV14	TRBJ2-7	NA	CASSQDRAYEQYF	TGTGCCAGCAGCCAAGATCGGGCCTACGAGCAGTACTTC
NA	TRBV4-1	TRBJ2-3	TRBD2	CASSQDPPSGSSSDTQYF	TGCGCCAGCAGCCAAGATCCCCCTAGCGGGAGTTCATCAGATACGCAGTATTTT
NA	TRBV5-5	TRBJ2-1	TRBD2	CASSSLAGGYNEQFF	TGTGCCAGCAGCTCCCTAGCGGGGGGGTACAATGAGCAGTTCTTC
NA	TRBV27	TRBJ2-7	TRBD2	CASRVWGGTSVYEQYF	TGTGCCAGCAGAGTTTGGGGCGGGACTAGCGTCTACGAGCAGTACTTC
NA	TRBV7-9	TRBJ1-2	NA	CASSPVGGYGYTF	TGTGCCAGCAGCCCCGTGGGAGGGTATGGCTACACCTTC
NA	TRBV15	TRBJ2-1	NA	CATSSGGPGDEQFF	TGTGCCACCAGCAGCGGGGGACCGGGGGATGAGCAGTTCTTC
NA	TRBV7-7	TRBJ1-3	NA	CASSLELAGWGNTIYF	TGTGCCAGCAGCTTAGAGTTGGCGGGGTGGGGAAACACCATATATTTT
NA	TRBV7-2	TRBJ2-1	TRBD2	CASSRRLAGIYNEQFF	TGTGCCAGCAGCCGTCGACTAGCGGGCATTTACAATGAGCAGTTCTTC
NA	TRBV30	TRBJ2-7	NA	CAWSRGSSSYEQYF	TGTGCCTGGAGCCGAGGATCTAGCTCCTACGAGCAGTACTTC
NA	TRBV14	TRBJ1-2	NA	CASSQEDFYGYTF	TGTGCCAGCAGCCAGGAGGACTTCTATGGCTACACCTTC
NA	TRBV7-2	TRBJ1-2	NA	CASSSAPISNYGYTF	TGTGCCAGCAGCTCCGCGCCGATTAGTAACTATGGCTACACCTTC
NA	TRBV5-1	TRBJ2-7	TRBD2	CASSSSGGPYEQYF	TGCGCCAGCAGCTCGAGCGGGGGCCCCTACGAGCAGTACTTC
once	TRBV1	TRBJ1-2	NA	CTSLPTPPPCGYTF	TGCACCAGCCTACCGACACCTCCTCCATGTGGCTACACCTTC
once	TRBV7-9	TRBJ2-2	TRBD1	CASTPGTGNTGELFF	TGTGCCAGCACTCCCGGGACAGGGAACACCGGGGAGCTGTTTTTT
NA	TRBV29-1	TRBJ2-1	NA	CSVEDLSEHNEQFF	TGCAGCGTTGAAGATCTGAGTGAGCACAATGAGCAGTTCTTC
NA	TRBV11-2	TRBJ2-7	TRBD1	CASSLPPGTGYHEQYF	TGTGCCAGCAGCCTACCCCCGGGGACAGGGTACCACGAGCAGTACTTC
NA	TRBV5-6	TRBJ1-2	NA	CASSFGGGGYTF	TGTGCCAGCAGCTTTGGAGGAGGAGGCTACACCTTC